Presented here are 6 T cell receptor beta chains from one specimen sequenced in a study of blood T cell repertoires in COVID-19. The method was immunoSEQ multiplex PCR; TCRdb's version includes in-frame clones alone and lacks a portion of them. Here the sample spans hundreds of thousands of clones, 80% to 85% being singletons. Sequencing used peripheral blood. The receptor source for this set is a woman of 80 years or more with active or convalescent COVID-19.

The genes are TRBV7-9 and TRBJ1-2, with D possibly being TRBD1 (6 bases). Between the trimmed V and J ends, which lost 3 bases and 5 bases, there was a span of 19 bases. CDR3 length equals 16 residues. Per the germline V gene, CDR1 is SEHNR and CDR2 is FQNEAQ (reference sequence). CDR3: CASSLSEAGAYYGYTF. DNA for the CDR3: TGTGCCAGCAGCTTGTCCGAAGCGGGGGCGTATTATGGCTACACCTTC.

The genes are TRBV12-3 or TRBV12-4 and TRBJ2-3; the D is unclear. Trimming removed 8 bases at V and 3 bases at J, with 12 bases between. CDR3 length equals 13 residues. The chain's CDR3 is CASGEAATDTQYF. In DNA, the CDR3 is TGTGCCAGCGGCGAGGCGGCTACAGATACGCAGTATTTT.

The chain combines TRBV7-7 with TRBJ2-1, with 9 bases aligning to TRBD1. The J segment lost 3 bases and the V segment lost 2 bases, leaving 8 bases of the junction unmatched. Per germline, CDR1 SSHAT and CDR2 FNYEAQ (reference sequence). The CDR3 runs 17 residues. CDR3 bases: TGTGCCAGCAGCTTAAAACCGGGACAGGGCTTCTACAATGAGCAGTTCTTC. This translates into CASSLKPGQGFYNEQFF.

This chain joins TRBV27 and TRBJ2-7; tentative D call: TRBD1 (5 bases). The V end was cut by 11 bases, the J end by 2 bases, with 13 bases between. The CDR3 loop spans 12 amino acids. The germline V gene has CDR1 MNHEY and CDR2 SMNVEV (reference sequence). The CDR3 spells CAPTGRAYEQYF. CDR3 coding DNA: TGTGCCCCAACGGGCAGGGCCTACGAGCAGTACTTC.

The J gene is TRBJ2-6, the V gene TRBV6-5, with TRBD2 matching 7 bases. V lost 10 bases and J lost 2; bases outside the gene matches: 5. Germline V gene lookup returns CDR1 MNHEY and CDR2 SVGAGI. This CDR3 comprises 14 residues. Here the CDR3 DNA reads TGTGCCACCTGGGGGGGAGCTGGGGCCAACGTCCTGACTTTC. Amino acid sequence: CATWGGAGANVLTF.

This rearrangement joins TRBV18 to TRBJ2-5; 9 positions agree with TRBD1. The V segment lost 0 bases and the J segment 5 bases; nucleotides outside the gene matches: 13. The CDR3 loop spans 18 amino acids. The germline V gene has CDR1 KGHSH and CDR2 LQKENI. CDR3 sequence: CASSPPGYWDREVETQYF. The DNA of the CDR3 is TGTGCCAGCTCACCACCGGGTTATTGGGACAGGGAAGTGGAGACCCAGTACTTC.